Following are 30 T cell receptor beta chains from one sample sequenced in a study of blood T cell repertoires in COVID-19. This table comes from immunoSEQ multiplex PCR, and its TCRdb copy is limited to in-frame clones, with some not included. The sample gives 400,000 to 450,000 clones, around 91% of which show up once; roughly 1.1% is in the top ten. The sequenced sample was PBMCs or T cells enriched from blood (not recorded which). These receptor sequences come from a man younger than 40 who had recovered from COVID-19.

This clone showed up just once. CDR3 region: CASSRSLQGGTEAFF. CDR3 nucleotides: TGTGCCAGCAGCCGTTCACTCCAGGGAGGCACTGAAGCTTTCTTT. This chain connects TRBV5-4 to TRBJ1-1; a possible D gene is TRBD1 (5 bases). The V end lost 4 bases, the J end lost 4 bases, and 17 bases lay between the germline ends. This CDR3 spans 15 amino acids. The germline V gene encodes CDR1 SGHNT and CDR2 YYREEE (reference sequence).

Notes on this clone: This CDR3 is also generated by other DNA sequences in the sample. DNA of the CDR3: TGCGCCAGCAGCTTGGCGGGAGACTATGGCTACACCTTC. Translating gives CASSLAGDYGYTF. The chain couples TRBV5-1 to TRBJ1-2, with D hard to call. Germline CDR1 is SGHRS and CDR2 is YFSETQ. The CDR3 spans 13 residues. The V end lost 0 bases, the J end lost 3 bases, and 6 bases lay between the germline ends.

The chain links TRBV7-3 to TRBJ1-1; D might be TRBD1 (6 bases). The germline V gene has CDR1 SGHTA and CDR2 FQGTGA. V was trimmed by 4 bases and J by 6 bases, leaving 12 bases between them. CDR3 length equals 13 residues. The CDR3 reads CASSSQGMAEAFF. The CDR3 DNA follows: TGTGCCAGCAGCTCACAGGGAATGGCTGAAGCTTTCTTT.

This chain links TRBV4-1 with TRBJ1-2; TRBD1 is a possible D gene (6 bases). Deletions cut 4 bases from V and 0 bases from J, with 9 bases between. There are 14 residues in the CDR3. The germline V gene has CDR1 MGHRA and CDR2 YSYEKL. CDR3 in DNA: TGCGCCAGCAGCCGGACAGATACTAACTATGGCTACACCTTC. It codes for CASSRTDTNYGYTF.

This chain connects TRBV6-1 to TRBJ2-7, with 8 bases lining up with TRBD1. Germline assignment: CDR1 MNHNS and CDR2 SASEGT. This CDR3 contains 16 residues. The V gene end was trimmed by 6 bases and the J gene end by 2 bases; junction bases not matched to a gene: 12. The CDR3 loop is CASRELNRGAAYEQYF. The DNA of the CDR3 is TGTGCCAGCAGGGAATTGAACAGGGGGGCAGCCTACGAGCAGTACTTC.

The chain is built from TRBV12-5 and TRBJ1-1; D uncertain. Germline values: CDR1 LGHNT, CDR2 FRNRAP. This CDR3 comprises 13 residues. Trimming removed 0 bases from V and 4 bases from J, with 6 bases in between. Here the CDR3 DNA reads TGTGCTAGTGGTTTGGTACCCGGCACTGAAGCTTTCTTT. Translation gives CASGLVPGTEAFF.

V is TRBV7-8 and J is TRBJ2-7; 9 bases fit TRBD1. CDR3 length equals 14 residues. Germline CDR1 SGHVS, CDR2 FQNEAQ. V shed 4 bases and J 4 bases; nucleotides not matched to a gene: 5. The CDR3: CASSSGTGTYEQYF. CDR3 DNA: TGTGCCAGCAGCTCCGGGACAGGGACGTACGAGCAGTACTTC.

The chain links TRBV5-5 to TRBJ2-1; 9 bases match TRBD2. V gave up 1 base and J gave up 4 bases; unmatched junction bases: 12. The CDR3 extends over 18 amino acids. CDR1 is SGHKS, CDR2 YYEKEE, per germline (reference sequence). The CDR3 nucleotides read TGTGCCAGCAGCTTGAGTGCTAGCGGGATAAACCTGTACAATGAGCAGTTCTTC. Translating gives CASSLSASGINLYNEQFF.

This chain uses TRBV30 with TRBJ1-6; TRBD1 matches 9 bases. In germline, CDR1 is GTSNPN, CDR2 SVGIG (reference sequence). Germline trimming cut 7 bases from V and 10 bases from J; bases unmatched to any gene: 8. CDR3 size: 13 residues. CDR3 loop: CASYTGGRSPLHF. The CDR3 DNA follows: TGTGCCTCGTACACAGGGGGCCGGTCACCCCTCCACTTT. Full variable domain (outside the CDR3, taken from reference TRBV30 and TRBJ1-6): SQTIHQWPATLVQPVGSPLSLECTVEGTSNPNLYWYRQAAGRGLQLLFYSVGIGQISSEVPQNLSASRPQDRQFILSSKKLLLSDSGFYLCASYTGGRSPLHFGNGTRLTVT.

Here the CDR3 DNA reads TGTGCCAGCAGCGTAGGACTAAGGGGAGGTGACACTGAAGCTTTCTTT. It is translated as CASSVGLRGGDTEAFF. This chain uses TRBV9 with TRBJ1-1; D is perhaps TRBD1 (5 bases). Germline V CDR1 and CDR2: SGDLS, YYNGEE. CDR3 length: 16 residues. V lost 0 bases and J lost 3, with 15 bases in between.

V is TRBV10-3 and J is TRBJ2-1, with unresolved D. From germline, CDR1 is ENHRY and CDR2 SYGVKD. V was trimmed by 0 bases and J by 6 bases, leaving 12 bases between them. The CDR3 length is 15 residues. The CDR3 DNA sequence: TGTGCCATCAGTGAGTCGAATTTACCGGGCAATGAGCAGTTCTTC. It translates to CAISESNLPGNEQFF.

This CDR3 reads CASSFLAESTDTQYF. CDR3 nucleotide sequence: TGTGCCAGCAGTTTTTTAGCAGAAAGCACAGATACGCAGTATTTT. V and J are TRBV27 and TRBJ2-3; D not certain. This CDR3 is 15 amino acids long. V lost 3 bases to trimming and J lost 0 bases, with 10 bases between them. CDR1 is MNHEY, CDR2 SMNVEV, per germline (reference sequence).

The rearrangement uses TRBV5-6 and TRBJ2-7; tentative D call: TRBD2 (6 bases). Germline assignment: CDR1 SGHDT and CDR2 YYEEEE. Between the trimmed V and J ends, which lost 4 bases and 7 bases, there was a span of 18 bases. The CDR3 is 14 residues long. The CDR3: CASSPPRAGGEQYF. Written as DNA, the CDR3 is TGTGCCAGCAGCCCCCCCAGGGCAGGAGGGGAGCAGTACTTC.

The V call is TRBV10-3, the J call TRBJ2-1; 8 bases agree with TRBD2. Losses at the gene ends were 9 bases for V and 4 bases for J; bases not matched to a gene: 11. The CDR3 consists of 15 residues. The V gene's germline CDR1 is ENHRY and CDR2 SYGVKD. The CDR3 DNA sequence: TGTGCCATAAGCACTATGACGGGGGGGTACAATGAGCAGTTCTTC. Protein product: CAISTMTGGYNEQFF.

The J gene is TRBJ2-7, the V gene TRBV28; tentatively, D is TRBD1 (6 bases). The CDR3 loop spans 14 amino acids. The ends were cut back, 5 bases at V and 2 bases at J, with 13 bases in the middle. CDR1 and CDR2 from the germline V gene are MDHEN and SYDVKM. The CDR3, as DNA: TGTGCCAGCAGTACCTGGGACACGACCTACGAGCAGTACTTC. It encodes CASSTWDTTYEQYF.

The V and J genes are TRBV7-8 and TRBJ1-3; 8 bases align to TRBD1. Germline V lookup: CDR1 SGHVS, CDR2 FQNEAQ. V gave up 2 bases and J gave up 1 base; unmatched junction bases: 4. CDR3 length: 16 residues. The CDR3 protein is CASSLSWTGSGNTIYF. The CDR3 nucleotides are TGTGCCAGCAGCTTATCTTGGACAGGGTCTGGAAACACCATATATTTT. The complete variable domain, with remaining parts taken from reference TRBV7-8 and TRBJ1-3, reads GAGVSQSPRYKVAKRGQDVALRCDPISGHVSLFWYQQALGQGPEFLTYFQNEAQLDKSGLPSDRFFAERPEGSVSTLKIQRTQQEDSAVYLCASSLSWTGSGNTIYFGEGSWLTVV.

The chain carries TRBV6-5 and TRBJ2-1, with D perhaps matching TRBD1 (5 bases). The CDR3 spans 13 residues. The germline V gene has CDR1 MNHEY and CDR2 SVGAGI. Trimming pared 6 bases from V and 7 bases from J, leaving 13 bases between. The CDR3 reads CASSIKGRNEQFF. In DNA, the CDR3 is TGTGCCAGCAGCATAAAGGGGCGGAATGAGCAGTTCTTC.

V and J are TRBV4-1 and TRBJ2-6, with 7 bases aligning to TRBD2. Germline V gives CDR1 MGHRA, CDR2 YSYEKL. V was clipped by 1 base and J by 1 base; unmatched bases: 4. There are 17 residues in the CDR3. CDR3 region: CASSQVGGGSGANVLTF. CDR3 sequence (DNA): TGCGCCAGCAGCCAAGTAGGCGGGGGTTCTGGGGCCAACGTCCTGACTTTC.

Note on this clone: The same CDR3 arises from other DNA sequences in this sample as well. The gene calls are TRBV18 and TRBJ1-5; 10 bases are a match to TRBD1. V dropped 5 bases and J dropped 2; count of bases not matched to a gene: 3. Germline loops: CDR1 KGHSH, CDR2 LQKENI. CDR3 size: 15 residues. In DNA form, the CDR3 reads TGTGCCAGCTCATCAGGACAGGGGGGCAATCAGCCCCAGCATTTT. Translation: CASSSGQGGNQPQHF.

V and J are TRBV2 and TRBJ2-4; perhaps TRBD1 as D (5 bases). Germline assignment: CDR1 SNHLY and CDR2 FYNNEI. Trimming removed 11 bases at V and 2 bases at J, with 16 bases between. This CDR3 contains 14 residues. CDR3 residues: CASEIQESKNIQYF. CDR3 sequence (DNA): TGTGCCTCAGAGATACAGGAATCCAAAAACATTCAGTACTTC.

V is TRBV30 and J is TRBJ2-5; TRBD2 might be the D (6 bases). The germline V gene has CDR1 GTSNPN and CDR2 SVGIG (reference sequence). The V gene lost 1 base and the J gene lost 4 bases, with 10 bases spanning the gap. This CDR3 spans 13 amino acids. The CDR3 DNA sequence: TGTGCCTGGAGTGCCGGGACTCCAGAGACCCAGTACTTC. Amino acid sequence: CAWSAGTPETQYF.

The chain uses TRBV6-5 and TRBJ1-6; no definite D call. CDR3 size: 16 residues. Germline CDR1 is MNHEY and CDR2 is SVGAGI. V lost 0 bases and J lost 7, with 13 bases in between. CDR3 amino acids: CASSYSIQPGNSPLHF. DNA for the CDR3: TGTGCCAGCAGTTACTCGATTCAACCCGGGAATTCACCCCTCCACTTT.

The chain links TRBV2 to TRBJ1-6, with D unresolved. This CDR3 spans 13 amino acids. Germline V gene data show CDR1 as SNHLY and CDR2 as FYNNEI. V dropped 8 bases and J dropped 4 bases, with 9 bases sitting between them. The CDR3 loop is CASRSYYNSPLHF. The CDR3 DNA reads as TGTGCCAGCCGGAGCTATTATAATTCACCCCTCCACTTT.

The V and J genes are TRBV6-5 and TRBJ1-1; D is undetermined. Trimming stripped 3 bases from V and 0 bases from J, with 8 bases between. CDR1 and CDR2 from the germline V gene are MNHEY and SVGAGI. This CDR3 contains 14 residues. The CDR3 sequence is CASSYTSLNTEAFF. As DNA, the CDR3 is TGTGCCAGCAGTTATACGAGCCTGAACACTGAAGCTTTCTTT.

This clone occurred a few times. V gene TRBV24-1 combines with J gene TRBJ2-2; D ambiguous. The CDR3 has 14 amino acids. V lost 0 bases and J lost 3, with 4 bases in between. Per germline, CDR1 KGHDR and CDR2 SFDVKD. Written as DNA, the CDR3 is TGTGCCACCAGTGATTTGACAGACACCGGGGAGCTGTTTTTT. It is translated as CATSDLTDTGELFF.

The J gene is TRBJ1-1, the V gene TRBV28; tentative D call: TRBD1 (6 bases). The V end lost 8 bases, the J end lost 7 bases, and 11 bases lay between the germline ends. The CDR3 extends over 11 amino acids. Germline V gives CDR1 MDHEN, CDR2 SYDVKM. This chain's CDR3 is CASFEGDEAFF. The CDR3 region has the DNA TGTGCCAGCTTTGAGGGGGATGAAGCTTTCTTT.

This clone appeared a few times. V is TRBV11-3 and J is TRBJ2-2; the D gene is possibly TRBD2 (5 bases). The CDR3 has 14 residues. V shed 5 bases and J shed 7 bases, with 14 bases lying between them. Germline CDR1 reads SGHNT; CDR2 reads YENEEA. CDR3 amino acids: CASSIVGGRGELFF. DNA of the CDR3: TGTGCCAGCAGCATAGTCGGAGGTCGCGGGGAGCTGTTTTTT.

Details on this clone: Other nucleotide sequences from this sample produce the same CDR3. This sequence joins TRBV28 and TRBJ2-7, with a possible D match to TRBD1 (5 bases). Germline loops: CDR1 MDHEN, CDR2 SYDVKM. The CDR3 extends over 13 amino acids. The germline V and J ends were trimmed by 6 bases and 4 bases, with 13 bases remaining between them. CDR3 amino acids: CASRIQGAYEQYF. DNA of the CDR3: TGTGCCAGCAGGATCCAGGGTGCTTACGAGCAGTACTTC.

V and J are TRBV25-1 and TRBJ2-7; maybe TRBD1 (6 bases). The V end lost 4 bases, the J end lost 3 bases, and 10 bases lay between the germline ends. The CDR3 sequence is 13 residues long. Germline CDR1 and CDR2: MGHDK and SYGVNS. This chain's CDR3 is CASSAGVLYEQYF. CDR3 in DNA: TGTGCCAGCAGTGCAGGGGTACTCTACGAGCAGTACTTC.

V and J are TRBV14 and TRBJ2-1; D may be TRBD1 (6 bases). The CDR3 has 19 residues. Trimming removed 4 bases at V and 8 bases at J, with 30 bases between. CDR1 is SGHDN and CDR2 is FVKESK in the germline V gene. Here the CDR3 reads CASSPGTLSVRGAVDEQFF. The CDR3 nucleotides read TGTGCCAGCAGCCCCGGGACACTTAGCGTCCGAGGGGCCGTGGATGAGCAGTTCTTC. The variable domain in full, with the rest retrieved from reference TRBV14 and TRBJ2-1, is EAGVTQFPSHSVIEKGQTVTLRCDPISGHDNLYWYRRVMGKEIKFLLHFVKESKQDESGMPNNRFLAERTGGTYSTLKVQPAELEDSGVYFCASSPGTLSVRGAVDEQFFGPGTRLTVL.